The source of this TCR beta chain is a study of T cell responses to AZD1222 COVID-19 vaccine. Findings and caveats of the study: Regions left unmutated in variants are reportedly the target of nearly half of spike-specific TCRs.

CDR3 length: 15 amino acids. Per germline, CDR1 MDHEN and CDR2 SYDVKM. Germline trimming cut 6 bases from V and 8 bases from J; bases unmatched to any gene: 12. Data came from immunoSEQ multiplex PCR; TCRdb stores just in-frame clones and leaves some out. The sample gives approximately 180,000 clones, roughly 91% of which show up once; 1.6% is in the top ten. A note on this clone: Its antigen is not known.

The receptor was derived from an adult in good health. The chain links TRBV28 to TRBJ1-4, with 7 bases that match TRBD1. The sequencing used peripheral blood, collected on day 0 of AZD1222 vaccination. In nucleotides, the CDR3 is TGTGCCAGCAGCCGAGGAGGGACAGTCAGGGAAAAACTGTTTTTT. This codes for CASSRGGTVREKLFF.